The entry below describes one T cell receptor beta chain. Generated by immunoSEQ multiplex PCR, the TCRdb table keeps only in-frame clones and is missing some. The sample records 74,000 or so clones, around 90% being singletons. This CDR3 has 17 residues. CDR1 and CDR2 from the germline V gene are KGHSH and LQKENI. Trimming stripped 6 bases from V and 0 bases from J, with 18 bases between. The data belong to a study of Tregs in tolerant kidney transplant recipients. The nonmyeloablative bone marrow transplants came from related graft donors, with transient mixed chimerism. This receptor was identified in a human patient who received a combined kidney and bone marrow transplant. Some T cells here may be from the graft donor. Specimen: CD4+ T cells from blood (PBMCs), collected 24 months after the transplant. The chain uses TRBV18 and TRBJ2-4; D gene unclear. CDR3 sequence reads: CASSGAAWSLAKNIQYF. The CDR3 DNA reads as TGTGCCAGCTCCGGCGCAGCTTGGAGCCTAGCCAAAAACATTCAGTACTTC.